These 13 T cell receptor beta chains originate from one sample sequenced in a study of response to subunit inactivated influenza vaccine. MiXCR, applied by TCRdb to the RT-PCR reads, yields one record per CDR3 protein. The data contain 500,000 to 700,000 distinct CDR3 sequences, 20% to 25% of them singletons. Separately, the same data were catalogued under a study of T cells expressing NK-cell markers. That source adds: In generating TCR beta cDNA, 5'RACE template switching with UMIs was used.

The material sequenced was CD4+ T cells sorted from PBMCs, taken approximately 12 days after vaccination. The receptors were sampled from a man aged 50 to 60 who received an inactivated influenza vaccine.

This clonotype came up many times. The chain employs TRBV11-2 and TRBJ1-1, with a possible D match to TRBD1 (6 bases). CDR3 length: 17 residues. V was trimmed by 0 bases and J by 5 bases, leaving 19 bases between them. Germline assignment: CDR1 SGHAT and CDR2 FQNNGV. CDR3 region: CASSLDNNRATKTEAFF. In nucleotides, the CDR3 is TGTGCCAGCAGCTTAGATAACAACAGGGCTACAAAGACTGAAGCTTTCTTT.

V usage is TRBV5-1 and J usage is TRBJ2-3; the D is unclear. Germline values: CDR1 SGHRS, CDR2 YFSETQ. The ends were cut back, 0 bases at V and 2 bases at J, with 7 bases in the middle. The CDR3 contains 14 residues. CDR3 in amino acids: CASSLEQLTDTQYF. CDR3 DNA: TGCGCCAGCAGCTTGGAGCAGCTCACAGATACGCAGTATTTT.

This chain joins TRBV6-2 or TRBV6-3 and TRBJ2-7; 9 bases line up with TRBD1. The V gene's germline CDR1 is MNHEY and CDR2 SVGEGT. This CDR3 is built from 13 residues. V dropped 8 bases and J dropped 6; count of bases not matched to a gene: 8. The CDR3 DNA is TGTGCCAGCGTAGGCGGACAGGGGCGCGAGCAGTACTTC. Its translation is CASVGGQGREQYF.

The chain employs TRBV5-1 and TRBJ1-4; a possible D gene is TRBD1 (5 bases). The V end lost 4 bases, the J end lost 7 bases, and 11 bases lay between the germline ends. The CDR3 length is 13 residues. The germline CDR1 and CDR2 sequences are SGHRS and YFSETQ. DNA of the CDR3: TGCGCCAGCAGCAACGGGGGTGCTGAAAAACTGTTTTTT. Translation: CASSNGGAEKLFF.

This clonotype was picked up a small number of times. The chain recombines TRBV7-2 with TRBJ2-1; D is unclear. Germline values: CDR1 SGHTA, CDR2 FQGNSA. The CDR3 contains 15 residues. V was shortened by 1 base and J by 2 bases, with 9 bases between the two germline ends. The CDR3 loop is CASSLGVPPYNEQFF. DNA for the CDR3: TGTGCCAGCAGCTTAGGGGTGCCCCCCTACAATGAGCAGTTCTTC.

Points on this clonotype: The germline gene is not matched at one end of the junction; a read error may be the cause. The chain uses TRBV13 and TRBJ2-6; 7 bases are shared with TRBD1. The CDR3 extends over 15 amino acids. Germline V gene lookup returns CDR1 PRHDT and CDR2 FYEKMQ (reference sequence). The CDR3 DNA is TGTGCCAGCAGCCGCATTCTAACAGGGGTCAACGTCCTGACTTTC. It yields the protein CASSRILTGVNVLTF.

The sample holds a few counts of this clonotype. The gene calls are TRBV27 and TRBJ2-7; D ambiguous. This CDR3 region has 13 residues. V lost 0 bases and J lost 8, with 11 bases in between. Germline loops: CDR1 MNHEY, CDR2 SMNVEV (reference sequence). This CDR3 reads CASSLSSGLKQYF. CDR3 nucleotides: TGTGCCAGCAGTTTATCCTCTGGGTTAAAGCAGTACTTC.

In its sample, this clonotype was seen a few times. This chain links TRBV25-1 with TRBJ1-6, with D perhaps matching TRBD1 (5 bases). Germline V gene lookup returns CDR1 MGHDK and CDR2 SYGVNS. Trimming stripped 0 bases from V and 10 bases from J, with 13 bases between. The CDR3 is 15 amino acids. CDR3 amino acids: CASSEYGGFGSPLHF. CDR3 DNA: TGTGCCAGCAGTGAATATGGGGGATTTGGGTCACCCCTCCACTTT.

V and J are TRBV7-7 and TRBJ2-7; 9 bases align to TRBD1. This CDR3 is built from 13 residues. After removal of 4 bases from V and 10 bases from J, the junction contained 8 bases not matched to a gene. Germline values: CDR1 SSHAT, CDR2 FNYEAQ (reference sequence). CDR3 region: CASSSDRGGPQYF. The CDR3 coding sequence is TGTGCCAGCAGCTCGGACAGGGGAGGGCCTCAGTACTTC.

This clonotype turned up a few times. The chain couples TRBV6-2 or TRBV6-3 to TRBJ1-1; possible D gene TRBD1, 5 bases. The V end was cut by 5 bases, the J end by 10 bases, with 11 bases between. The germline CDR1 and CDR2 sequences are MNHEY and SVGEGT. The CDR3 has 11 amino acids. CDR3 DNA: TGTGCCAGCAGTACAGGTGCAAGAGCTTTCTTT. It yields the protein CASSTGARAFF.

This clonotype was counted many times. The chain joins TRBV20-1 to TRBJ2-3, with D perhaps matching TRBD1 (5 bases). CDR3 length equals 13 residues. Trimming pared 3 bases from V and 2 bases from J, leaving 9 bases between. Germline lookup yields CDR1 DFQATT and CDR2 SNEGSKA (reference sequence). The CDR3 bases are TGCAGTGCTAGGGGGCGGTACACAGATACGCAGTATTTT. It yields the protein CSARGRYTDTQYF.

CDR3 nucleotides: TGTGCCAGCCTAGCCCAACGGGGCACAGATACGCAGTATTTT. It yields the protein CASLAQRGTDTQYF. The chain uses TRBV2 and TRBJ2-3; perhaps TRBD2 as D (5 bases). The CDR3 loop spans 14 amino acids. Germline CDR1 SNHLY, CDR2 FYNNEI. V was shortened by 8 bases and J by 1 base, with 13 bases between the two germline ends. Variable domain in full (rest from reference TRBV2 and TRBJ2-3): EPEVTQTPSHQVTQMGQEVILRCVPISNHLYFYWYRQILGQKVEFLVSFYNNEISEKSEIFDDQFSVERPDGSNFTLKIRSTKLEDSAMYFCASLAQRGTDTQYFGPGTRLTVL.

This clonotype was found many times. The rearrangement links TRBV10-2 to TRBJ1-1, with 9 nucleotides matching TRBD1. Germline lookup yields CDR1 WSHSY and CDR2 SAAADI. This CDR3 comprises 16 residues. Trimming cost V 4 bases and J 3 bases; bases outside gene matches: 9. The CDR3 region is CASSATPTGGYTEAFF. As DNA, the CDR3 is TGCGCCAGCAGTGCAACGCCGACAGGGGGATACACTGAAGCTTTCTTT.